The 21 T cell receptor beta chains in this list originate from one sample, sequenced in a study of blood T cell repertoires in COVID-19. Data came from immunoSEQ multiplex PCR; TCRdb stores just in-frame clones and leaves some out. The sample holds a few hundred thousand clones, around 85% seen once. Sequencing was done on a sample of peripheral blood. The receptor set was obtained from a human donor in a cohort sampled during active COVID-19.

The CDR3 loop reads CAWRSLDRSFQQYF. The CDR3 coding sequence is TGTGCCTGGAGATCCTTGGACAGATCGTTTCAGCAGTACTTC. This rearrangement joins TRBV30 to TRBJ2-7; D is possibly TRBD1 (6 bases). Deletions cut 3 bases from V and 8 bases from J, with 20 bases between. CDR1 and CDR2 (germline): GTSNPN, SVGIG (reference sequence). The CDR3 totals 14 residues.

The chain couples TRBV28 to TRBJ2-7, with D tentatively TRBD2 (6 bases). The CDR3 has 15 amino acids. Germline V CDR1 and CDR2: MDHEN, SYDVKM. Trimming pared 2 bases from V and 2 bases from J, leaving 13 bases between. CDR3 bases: TGTGCCAGCAGTTTAGGAGGGGTAAGAGCCTACGAGCAGTACTTC. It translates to CASSLGGVRAYEQYF.

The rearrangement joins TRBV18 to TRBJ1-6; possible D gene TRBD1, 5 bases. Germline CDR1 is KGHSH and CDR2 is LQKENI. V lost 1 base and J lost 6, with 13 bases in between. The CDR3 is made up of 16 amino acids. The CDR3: CASSPRRGEINSPLHF. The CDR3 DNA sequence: TGTGCCAGCTCACCACGGCGGGGGGAAATTAATTCACCCCTCCACTTT.

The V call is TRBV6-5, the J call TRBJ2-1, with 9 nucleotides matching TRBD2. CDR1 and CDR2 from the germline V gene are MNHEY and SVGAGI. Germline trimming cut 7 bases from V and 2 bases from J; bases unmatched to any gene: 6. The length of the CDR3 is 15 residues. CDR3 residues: CASKFLAGPYNEQFF. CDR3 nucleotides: TGTGCCAGCAAATTCCTAGCGGGACCCTACAATGAGCAGTTCTTC.

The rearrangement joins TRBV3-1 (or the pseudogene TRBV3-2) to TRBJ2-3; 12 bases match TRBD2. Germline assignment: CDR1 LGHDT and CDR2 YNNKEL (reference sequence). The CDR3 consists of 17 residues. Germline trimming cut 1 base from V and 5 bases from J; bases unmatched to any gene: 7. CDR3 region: CASSQGNLAGGGDTQYF. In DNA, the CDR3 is TGTGCCAGCAGCCAAGGCAATCTAGCGGGAGGGGGAGATACGCAGTATTTT.

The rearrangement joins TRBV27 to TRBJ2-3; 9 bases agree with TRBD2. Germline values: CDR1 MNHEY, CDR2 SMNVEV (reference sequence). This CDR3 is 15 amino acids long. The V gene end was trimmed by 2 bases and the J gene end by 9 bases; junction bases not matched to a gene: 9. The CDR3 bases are TGTGCCAGCAGTTTAGCCCTAGCGGGGAAAGACACGCAGTATTTT. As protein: CASSLALAGKDTQYF.

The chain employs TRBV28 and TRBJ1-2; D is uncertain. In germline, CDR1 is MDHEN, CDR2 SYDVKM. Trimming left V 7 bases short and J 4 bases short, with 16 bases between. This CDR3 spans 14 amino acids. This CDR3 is CASTKNRERYGYTF. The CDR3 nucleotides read TGTGCCAGCACCAAAAATAGGGAGCGCTATGGCTACACCTTC.

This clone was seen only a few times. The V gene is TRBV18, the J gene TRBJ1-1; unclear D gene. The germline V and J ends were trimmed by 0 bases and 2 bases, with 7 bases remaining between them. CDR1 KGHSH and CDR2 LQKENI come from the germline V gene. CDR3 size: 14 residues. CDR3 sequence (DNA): TGTGCCAGCTCACCACCCCCGGGTAACACTGAAGCTTTCTTT. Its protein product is CASSPPPGNTEAFF.

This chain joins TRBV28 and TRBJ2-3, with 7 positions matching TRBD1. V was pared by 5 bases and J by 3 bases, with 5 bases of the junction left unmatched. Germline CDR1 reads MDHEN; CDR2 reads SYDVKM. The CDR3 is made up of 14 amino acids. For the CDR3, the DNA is TGTGCCAGCAGTACCCGACAGGGTACAGATACGCAGTATTTT. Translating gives CASSTRQGTDTQYF.

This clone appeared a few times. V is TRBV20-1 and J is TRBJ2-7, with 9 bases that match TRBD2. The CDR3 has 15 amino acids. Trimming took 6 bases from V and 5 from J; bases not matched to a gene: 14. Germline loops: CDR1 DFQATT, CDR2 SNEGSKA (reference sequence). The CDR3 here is CSASSLDSGSHEQYF. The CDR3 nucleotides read TGCAGTGCCAGTAGTCTTGATAGCGGGAGTCACGAGCAGTACTTC.

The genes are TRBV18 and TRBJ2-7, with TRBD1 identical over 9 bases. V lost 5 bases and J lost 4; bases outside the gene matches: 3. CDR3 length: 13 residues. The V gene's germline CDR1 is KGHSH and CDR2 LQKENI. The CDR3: CASSSGTGYEQYF. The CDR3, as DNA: TGTGCCAGCTCATCGGGGACAGGGTACGAGCAGTACTTC.

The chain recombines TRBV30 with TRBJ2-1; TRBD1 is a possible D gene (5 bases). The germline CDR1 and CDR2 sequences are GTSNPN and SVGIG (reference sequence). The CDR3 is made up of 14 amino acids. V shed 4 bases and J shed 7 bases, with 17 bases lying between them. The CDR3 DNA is TGTGCCTGGACCCTGGGTCAGGGTAGGAATGAGCAGTTCTTC. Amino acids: CAWTLGQGRNEQFF.

The CDR3 nucleotides are TGTGCCACCAGCAGAGTTTCGGACTACCTCACCGGGGAGCTGTTTTTT. This codes for CATSRVSDYLTGELFF. The chain employs TRBV15 and TRBJ2-2; a possible D gene is TRBD2 (6 bases). Germline V gene lookup returns CDR1 LNHNV and CDR2 YYDKDF (reference sequence). Trimming removed 1 base at V and 4 bases at J, with 13 bases between. There are 16 residues in the CDR3.

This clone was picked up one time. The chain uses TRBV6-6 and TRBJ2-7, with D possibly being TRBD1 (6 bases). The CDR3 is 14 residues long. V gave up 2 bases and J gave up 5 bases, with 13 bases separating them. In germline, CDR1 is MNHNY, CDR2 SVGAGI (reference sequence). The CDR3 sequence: CASSYIQGSHEQYF. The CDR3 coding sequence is TGTGCCAGCAGTTACATACAGGGTTCCCACGAGCAGTACTTC.

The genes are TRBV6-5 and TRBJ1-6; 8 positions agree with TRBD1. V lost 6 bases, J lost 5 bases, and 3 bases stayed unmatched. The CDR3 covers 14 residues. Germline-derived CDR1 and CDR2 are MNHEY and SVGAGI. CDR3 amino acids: CASRPGQDNSPLHF. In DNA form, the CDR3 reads TGTGCCAGCAGGCCGGGACAGGATAATTCACCCCTCCACTTT.

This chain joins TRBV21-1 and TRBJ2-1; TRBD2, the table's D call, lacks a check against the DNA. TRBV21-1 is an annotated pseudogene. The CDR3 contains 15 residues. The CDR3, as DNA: TGTGCCAGCAGCAGACTAGCGGGAGAGTCCAATGAGCAGTTCTTC. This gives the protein CASSRLAGESNEQFF.

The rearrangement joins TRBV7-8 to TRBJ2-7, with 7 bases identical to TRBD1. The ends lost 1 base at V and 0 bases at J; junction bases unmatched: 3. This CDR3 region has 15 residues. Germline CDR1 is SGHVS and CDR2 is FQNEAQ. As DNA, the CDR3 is TGTGCCAGCAGCTTAGGGGACAGTAACTCCTACGAGCAGTACTTC. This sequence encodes CASSLGDSNSYEQYF.

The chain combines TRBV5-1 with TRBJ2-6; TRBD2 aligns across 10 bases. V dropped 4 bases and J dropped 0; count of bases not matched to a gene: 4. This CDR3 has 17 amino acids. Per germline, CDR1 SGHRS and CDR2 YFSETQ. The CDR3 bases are TGCGCCAGCAGCCTAGCGGGAGCCAACTCTGGGGCCAACGTCCTGACTTTC. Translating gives CASSLAGANSGANVLTF.

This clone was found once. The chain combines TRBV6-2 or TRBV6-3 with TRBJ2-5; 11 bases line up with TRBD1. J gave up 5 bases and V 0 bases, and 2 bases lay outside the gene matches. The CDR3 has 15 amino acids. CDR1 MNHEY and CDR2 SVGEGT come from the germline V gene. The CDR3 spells CASSYSDRGRETQYF. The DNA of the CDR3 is TGTGCCAGCAGTTACTCGGACAGGGGGCGGGAGACCCAGTACTTC.

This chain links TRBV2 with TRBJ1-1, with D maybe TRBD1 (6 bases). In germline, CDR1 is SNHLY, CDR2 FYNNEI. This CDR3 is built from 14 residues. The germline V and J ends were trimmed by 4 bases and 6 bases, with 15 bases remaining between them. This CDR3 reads CASSAQGKGAEAFF. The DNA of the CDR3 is TGTGCCAGCAGTGCCCAGGGGAAGGGGGCTGAAGCTTTCTTT.

The CDR3, as DNA: TGTGCCAGCAGCGCGACCCACAGGGGAGACTATGGCTACACCTTC. The encoded protein is CASSATHRGDYGYTF. The rearrangement uses TRBV7-8 and TRBJ1-2, with 7 nucleotides matching TRBD1. The ends lost 5 bases at V and 3 bases at J; junction bases unmatched: 9. From germline, CDR1 is SGHVS and CDR2 FQNEAQ. This CDR3 spans 15 amino acids.